The 25 T cell receptor beta chains presented below share a single source sample, sequenced in a study of shared clonotypes between healthy human individuals. Sequenced by immunoSEQ multiplex PCR; TCRdb stores in-frame clones only, minus some. The repertoire consists of roughly 2,500,000 clones, with roughly 93% occurring once and the leading ten covering 0.35% to 0.45%. The sequenced material came from naive CD4+ T cells from PBMCs. Stated subset: CD45RA+ positively selected. The receptors shown here come from a man aged 18 to 29 in good health. Some clones in this sample may be carry-over from other donors' samples.

The chain couples TRBV7-9 to TRBJ2-3, with D unresolved. V shed 4 bases and J shed 2 bases, with 16 bases lying between them. The CDR3 is made up of 16 amino acids. CDR1 and CDR2 from the germline V gene are SEHNR and FQNEAQ (reference sequence). This CDR3 reads CASSSTRGKFTDTQYF. Written as DNA, the CDR3 is TGTGCCAGCAGCTCAACGCGAGGTAAATTCACAGATACGCAGTATTTT.

The V call is TRBV7-2, the J call TRBJ2-1; D is uncertain. The CDR3 consists of 13 residues. CDR1 and CDR2 (germline): SGHTA, FQGNSA. The ends were cut back, 2 bases at V and 6 bases at J, with 8 bases in the middle. In nucleotides, the CDR3 is TGTGCCAGCAGCTTAACCCGCACCAATGAGCAGTTCTTC. Translation: CASSLTRTNEQFF.

The rearrangement links TRBV5-4 to TRBJ2-5; D remains unclear. Germline CDR1 and CDR2: SGHNT and YYREEE (reference sequence). The V end lost 4 bases, the J end lost 3 bases, and 19 bases lay between the germline ends. This CDR3 is built from 16 residues. The CDR3 is CASSLGIGATEETQYF. In nucleotides, the CDR3 is TGTGCCAGCAGCCTTGGTATCGGAGCAACCGAAGAGACCCAGTACTTC.

The J gene is TRBJ2-3, the V gene TRBV4-1; 9 nucleotides line up with TRBD1. Germline CDR1 is MGHRA and CDR2 is YSYEKL. J was trimmed by 2 bases and V by 2 bases; bases with no gene match: 8. This CDR3 region has 17 residues. The CDR3 nucleotides read TGCGCCAGCAGCCAATACAGGGGGCCGACCTCCACAGATACGCAGTATTTT. This encodes CASSQYRGPTSTDTQYF.

The rearrangement links TRBV9 to TRBJ2-6; TRBD1 aligns across 8 bases. Germline CDR1 reads SGDLS; CDR2 reads YYNGEE. V was pared by 4 bases and J by 1 base, with 7 bases of the junction left unmatched. The CDR3 has 17 residues. CDR3 region: CASSTRTGWSGANVLTF. CDR3 bases: TGTGCCAGCAGCACACGGACAGGGTGGTCTGGGGCCAACGTCCTGACTTTC.

The V gene is TRBV27, the J gene TRBJ2-7; the match to TRBD2 covers 14 bases. The germline V gene has CDR1 MNHEY and CDR2 SMNVEV (reference sequence). The V and J ends lost 7 bases and 3 bases, in that order; junction bases with no gene match: 11. CDR3 size: 17 residues. CDR3 residues: CASKLTGLAGVNYEQYF. The CDR3 coding sequence is TGTGCCAGCAAGCTAACGGGACTAGCGGGAGTCAACTACGAGCAGTACTTC.

This chain uses TRBV28 with TRBJ2-7; D is uncertain. V shed 3 bases and J shed 0 bases, with 15 bases lying between them. There are 16 residues in the CDR3. Per the germline V gene, CDR1 is MDHEN and CDR2 is SYDVKM. CDR3 sequence reads: CASSLSPDGSSYEQYF. The CDR3, as DNA: TGTGCCAGCAGTTTGTCCCCCGACGGTAGCTCCTACGAGCAGTACTTC.

The CDR3 sequence: CASSQDDRLLGQFF. The CDR3 nucleotides read TGTGCCAGCAGCCAAGATGATCGACTATTGGGACAGTTCTTC. This chain links TRBV4-2 with TRBJ2-1, with D maybe TRBD2 (5 bases). V gave up 0 bases and J gave up 13 bases, with 16 bases separating them. The CDR3 length is 14 residues. CDR1 and CDR2 from the germline V gene are LGHNA and YNFKEQ.

This chain links TRBV30 with TRBJ1-3; the D is unclear. Between the trimmed V and J ends, which lost 2 bases and 0 bases, there was a span of 8 bases. The CDR3 totals 14 residues. Germline CDR1 and CDR2: GTSNPN and SVGIG (reference sequence). The CDR3: CAWSFYGSGNTIYF. For the CDR3, the DNA is TGTGCCTGGAGTTTTTACGGCTCTGGAAACACCATATATTTT.

The chain recombines TRBV5-6 with TRBJ1-1; D is uncertain. Germline V gives CDR1 SGHDT, CDR2 YYEEEE. Trimming removed 1 base at V and 1 base at J, with 5 bases between. This CDR3 spans 13 amino acids. For the CDR3, the DNA is TGTGCCAGCAGCTTGCGGGGGAACACTGAAGCTTTCTTT. Translation gives CASSLRGNTEAFF.

The chain recombines TRBV10-3 with TRBJ2-2, with 10 bases identical to TRBD1. CDR1 is ENHRY, CDR2 SYGVKD, per germline. CDR3 length: 17 residues. V gave up 8 bases and J gave up 0 bases; unmatched junction bases: 9. DNA for the CDR3: TGTGCCATCTCCACTGGGACAGGGGAAACGAACACCGGGGAGCTGTTTTTT. It is translated as CAISTGTGETNTGELFF.

The J gene is TRBJ2-5, the V gene TRBV4-2; D unclear. The DNA end lines up better with TRBJ2-7; the J call may be wrong. CDR1 is LGHNA, CDR2 YNFKEQ, per germline. The CDR3 consists of 14 residues. CDR3 nucleotides: TGTGCCAGCAGCCAAGTTTCAACCTTAGGCGAGCAGTACTTC. Translation gives CASSQVSTLGEQYF.

Worth noting for this clone: The same CDR3 also results from other DNA sequences found in this sample. The chain carries TRBV28 and TRBJ2-1; D is ambiguous. This CDR3 spans 14 amino acids. CDR1 MDHEN and CDR2 SYDVKM come from the germline V gene. Trimming took off 1 base at V and 1 base at J, with 5 bases between the two ends. The CDR3 DNA reads TGTGCCAGCAGTTTATCCGGGTCCTACAATGAGCAGTTCTTC. Protein: CASSLSGSYNEQFF.

The V call is TRBV6-6, the J call TRBJ2-7; 8 nucleotides align to TRBD2. Unmatched junction bases numbered 12, after V lost 6 bases and J lost 2 bases. The V gene's germline CDR1 is MNHNY and CDR2 SVGAGI (reference sequence). The CDR3 consists of 16 residues. The CDR3 DNA follows: TGTGCCAGCAGGGGGGGCGGTCTAGCGGGTACCTACGAGCAGTACTTC. Protein product: CASRGGGLAGTYEQYF.

V and J are TRBV7-9 and TRBJ2-7, with 9 bases lining up with TRBD1. Looked up from germline, CDR1 is SEHNR and CDR2 is FQNEAQ (reference sequence). V gave up 5 bases and J gave up 9 bases; unmatched junction bases: 14. There are 15 residues in the CDR3. CDR3 region: CASSPEGGQGLWQYF. Written as DNA, the CDR3 is TGTGCCAGCAGCCCCGAGGGGGGACAGGGCCTTTGGCAGTACTTC.

This clone came up a few times. Additional DNA sequences in this sample encode the identical CDR3. V is TRBV7-2 and J is TRBJ2-3; no clear D gene. V was cut by 5 bases and J by 1 base, with 1 base left in between. In germline, CDR1 is SGHTA, CDR2 FQGNSA. This CDR3 has 11 residues. CDR3 sequence reads: CASSRTDTQYF. In DNA, the CDR3 is TGTGCCAGCAGCCGCACAGATACGCAGTATTTT. Combining the CDR3 with reference TRBV7-2 and TRBJ2-3 gives the whole variable domain GAGVSQSPSNKVTEKGKDVELRCDPISGHTALYWYRQSLGQGLEFLIYFQGNSAPDKSGLPSDRFSAERTGGSVSTLTIQRTQQEDSAVYLCASSRTDTQYFGPGTRLTVL.

This sequence joins TRBV6-1 and TRBJ2-2; perhaps D is TRBD1 or TRBD2 (5 bases each). From germline, CDR1 is MNHNS and CDR2 SASEGT. This CDR3 is 13 amino acids long. The germline V and J ends were trimmed by 7 bases and 9 bases, with 15 bases remaining between them. The CDR3 reads CASIPGRDRELFF. CDR3 DNA: TGTGCCAGCATACCCGGACGGGACCGGGAGCTGTTTTTT.

Only one count was recorded for this clone. This chain connects TRBV28 to TRBJ2-7; D might be TRBD2 (5 bases). Germline V lookup: CDR1 MDHEN, CDR2 SYDVKM. V lost 2 bases, J lost 5 bases, and 7 bases lay in between. CDR3 length equals 12 residues. The CDR3 sequence: CASSLGGNEQYF. CDR3 DNA sequence: TGTGCCAGCAGTTTAGGAGGCAACGAGCAGTACTTC.

This clone was counted once. The chain is built from TRBV7-9 and TRBJ2-1; TRBD1 matches at 9 bases. The junction had 6 bases not matched to a gene; V was cut back by 8 bases and J by 4 bases. Germline CDR1 is SEHNR and CDR2 is FQNEAQ (reference sequence). This CDR3 region has 14 residues. CDR3 sequence (DNA): TGTGCCAGCGGAACGGACAGGGGATACAATGAGCAGTTCTTC. Translating it yields CASGTDRGYNEQFF.

V usage is TRBV9 and J usage is TRBJ1-5; maybe TRBD1 (5 bases). The V and J ends lost 4 bases and 7 bases respectively, with 15 bases between them. This CDR3 has 14 amino acids. In germline, CDR1 is SGDLS, CDR2 YYNGEE. CDR3 residues: CASSQARVGQPQHF. The CDR3, as DNA: TGTGCCAGCAGCCAGGCCAGGGTTGGACAGCCCCAGCATTTT.

The gene calls are TRBV7-3 and TRBJ1-6; the match to TRBD1 covers 7 bases. The CDR3 consists of 16 residues. V shed 5 bases, J shed 7 bases, and the junction held 11 bases outside the gene matches. The germline gives CDR1 SGHTA, CDR2 FQGTGA. CDR3 loop: CASSLIAGTVNSPLHF. The CDR3 DNA follows: TGTGCCAGCAGCCTAATAGCCGGGACAGTAAATTCACCCCTCCACTTT.

The chain combines TRBV19 with TRBJ2-3, with D perhaps matching TRBD2 (5 bases). Germline V lookup: CDR1 LNHDA, CDR2 SQIVND (reference sequence). Trimming took 5 bases from V and 11 from J, leaving 17 bases between them. CDR3 size: 13 residues. This CDR3 reads CASSDLPREMQYF. The CDR3, as DNA: TGTGCCAGTAGTGACCTTCCAAGGGAGATGCAGTATTTT.

The chain carries TRBV11-3 and TRBJ2-5, with 12 bases matching TRBD2. The CDR3 loop spans 16 amino acids. Trimming cost V 5 bases and J 1 base; bases outside gene matches: 5. The germline gives CDR1 SGHNT, CDR2 YENEEA. In DNA, the CDR3 is TGTGCCAGCAGCGTCTCTAGCGGGAGGGCCCAAGAGACCCAGTACTTC. Residues: CASSVSSGRAQETQYF.

The V call is TRBV18, the J call TRBJ2-7, with D perhaps TRBD2 (5 bases). The CDR3 extends over 12 amino acids. The V end was cut by 3 bases, the J end by 6 bases, with 9 bases between. CDR1 is KGHSH, CDR2 LQKENI, per germline. The CDR3 region is CASSPMGVEQYF. Written as DNA, the CDR3 is TGTGCCAGCTCACCTATGGGAGTCGAGCAGTACTTC.

The chain employs TRBV7-9 and TRBJ1-1, with no clear D. Germline CDR1 is SEHNR and CDR2 is FQNEAQ (reference sequence). The CDR3 has 15 residues. V lost 2 bases to trimming and J lost 4 bases, with 14 bases between them. The DNA of the CDR3 is TGTGCCAGCAGCTTACGGGGAGGCCAGGTCACTGAAGCTTTCTTT. Translated: CASSLRGGQVTEAFF.